This T cell receptor (beta chain) was obtained from a study of Tregs in tolerant kidney transplant recipients. The method was immunoSEQ multiplex PCR; TCRdb's version includes in-frame clones alone and lacks a portion of them. This table has about 88,000 clones, roughly 92% appearing once. General study findings and limits: Validation in larger populations is needed because few patients were studied. Biological reproducibility was not directly addressed, but technical replication error appeared minimal.

With regard to this clone: Its antigen remains unidentified.

Per germline, CDR1 MNHEY and CDR2 SMNVEV (reference sequence). This CDR3 has 14 residues. Losses at the gene ends were 3 bases for V and 3 bases for J; bases not matched to a gene: 3. The sequencing input was CD8+ T cells from blood. This chain links TRBV27 with TRBJ2-7; 9 nucleotides line up with TRBD2. The TCR was taken from a human donor in good health. The CDR3 is CASSLSAGGYEQYF. CDR3 DNA sequence: TGTGCCAGCAGTTTGTCAGCGGGGGGCTACGAGCAGTACTTC.